This TCR beta chain was sequenced in a study of blood T cell repertoires in COVID-19 (dated by TCRdb to 2018 to 2021). At the level of the whole study: The collaborator samples originated in the United States, Italy and Spain and spanned the acute and convalescent phases of COVID-19. The material from the prospective study consisted of cDNA or gDNA derived from T cells, B-cell-depleted T cells, or PBMCs. Deeply sampled blood TCRbeta repertoires from subjects exposed to, actively infected with, or recovered from COVID-19 were included in the dataset. The repertoires were released in a freely available public database intended as a resource for research on the immune response to SARS-CoV-2. Samples were obtained from the ongoing ImmuneRACE study (first 160 participants) and from some 1,300 subjects provided by 6 global collaborators. Sample metadata almost always included a de-identified subject ID, COVID-19 status, age in years and sex. HLA class I and class II types, where available, came from metadata supplied by the sample provider rather than from assay-based typing.

Each collaborating institution followed its own protocols to collect whole blood in K2EDTA tubes. For TCRbeta analysis, collaborators shipped samples in one of three forms: frozen whole blood, isolated PBMCs, or DNA extracted from either of those sample types. Beyond this particular receptor, the publication reports: The quantity of clinical and demographic metadata differed by source and by participant and was supplied without curation.

From a lookup of the germline V gene, CDR1 and CDR2 are SGDLS and YYNGEE. V loses 0 bases of germline sequence and J loses 14 bases, and the interval between the two ends is 12 bases. There are 13 amino acids in the CDR3, from cysteine to phenylalanine inclusive. CDR3 DNA is the only sequence kept; it has 39 bases, read in frame from the first base. TCRbeta CDR3 regions were amplified from genomic DNA using the immunoSEQ Assay, a bias-controlled multiplex PCR. In the authors' own workflow: Nucleated cell counts per sample were estimated from amplification of reference gene primers within the assay. To quantify the absolute abundance of each unique TCRbeta CDR3 rearrangement, sequence reads were collapsed and filtered. Productive Simpson clonality was computed per sample as the square root of Simpson's diversity index over productive rearrangements. In its TCRdb copy, this immuneACCESS table keeps in-frame sequences only and misses some clones. Where compared with another copy, unresolved V genes explain less than half of these, and the others have no known cause. V and J calls plus clone size are reproduced from that table; the DNA served to infer D and trimming. This sample holds approximately 100,000 clones; 82% were observed only once. The ten largest clones take up roughly 10% of the sample.

Notes on this clone: Its antigen is not yet known. The input lacks base qualities; no much larger clone sits a single base away.

Sequenced material: peripheral blood. The rearranged segments are TRBV9 and TRBJ1-6; the D segment could be TRBD1, given 6 matching bases. The sequence came from a man aged 70 or older with active or convalescent COVID-19. The nucleotide sequence is TGTGCCAGCAGCGTAGGGGACATCTCGTCCCTCCACTTT. Protein translation: CASSVGDISSLHF.